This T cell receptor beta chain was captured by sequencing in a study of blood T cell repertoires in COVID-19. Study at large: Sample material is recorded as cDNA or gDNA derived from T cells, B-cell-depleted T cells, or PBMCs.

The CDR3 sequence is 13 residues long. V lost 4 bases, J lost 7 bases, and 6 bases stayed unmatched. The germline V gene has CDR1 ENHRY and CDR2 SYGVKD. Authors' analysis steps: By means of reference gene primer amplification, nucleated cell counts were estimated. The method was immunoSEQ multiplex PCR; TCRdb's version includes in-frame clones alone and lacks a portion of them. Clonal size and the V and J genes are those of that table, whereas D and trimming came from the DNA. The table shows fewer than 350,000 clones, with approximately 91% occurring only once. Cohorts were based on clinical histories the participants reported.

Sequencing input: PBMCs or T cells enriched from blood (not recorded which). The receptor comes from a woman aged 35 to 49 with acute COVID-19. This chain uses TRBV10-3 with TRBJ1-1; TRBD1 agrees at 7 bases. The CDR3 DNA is TGTGCCATCAGTGGGTTGAACAGGGGTGAAGCTTTCTTT. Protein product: CAISGLNRGEAFF.